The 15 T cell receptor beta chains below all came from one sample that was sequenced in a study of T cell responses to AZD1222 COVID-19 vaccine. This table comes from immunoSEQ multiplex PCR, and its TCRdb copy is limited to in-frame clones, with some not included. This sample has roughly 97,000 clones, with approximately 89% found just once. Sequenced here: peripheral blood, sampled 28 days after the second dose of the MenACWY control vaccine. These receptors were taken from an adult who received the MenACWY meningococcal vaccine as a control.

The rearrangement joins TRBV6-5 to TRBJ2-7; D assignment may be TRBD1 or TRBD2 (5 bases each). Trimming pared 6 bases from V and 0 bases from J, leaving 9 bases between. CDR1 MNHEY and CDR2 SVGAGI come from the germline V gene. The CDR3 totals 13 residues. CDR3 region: CASRSGTSYEQYF. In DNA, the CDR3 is TGTGCCAGCAGGTCCGGGACCTCCTACGAGCAGTACTTC.

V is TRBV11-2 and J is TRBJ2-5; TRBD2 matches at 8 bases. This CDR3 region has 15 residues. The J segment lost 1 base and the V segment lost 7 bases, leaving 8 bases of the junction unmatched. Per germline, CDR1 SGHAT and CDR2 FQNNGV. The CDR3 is CASTLRGGPQETQYF. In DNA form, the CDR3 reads TGTGCCAGCACCCTACGGGGGGGTCCCCAAGAGACCCAGTACTTC.

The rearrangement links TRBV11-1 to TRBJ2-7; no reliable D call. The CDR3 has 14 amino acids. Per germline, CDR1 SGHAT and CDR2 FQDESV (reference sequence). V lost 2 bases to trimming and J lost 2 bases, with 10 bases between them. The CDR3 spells CASSLQDGPYEQYF. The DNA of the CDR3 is TGTGCCAGCAGCTTACAGGACGGACCCTACGAGCAGTACTTC.

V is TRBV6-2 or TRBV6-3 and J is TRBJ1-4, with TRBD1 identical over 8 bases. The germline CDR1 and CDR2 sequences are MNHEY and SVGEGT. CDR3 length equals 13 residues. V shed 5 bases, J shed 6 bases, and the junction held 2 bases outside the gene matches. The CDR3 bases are TGTGCCAGCAGTGGACAGGGTTATGAAAAACTGTTTTTT. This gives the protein CASSGQGYEKLFF.

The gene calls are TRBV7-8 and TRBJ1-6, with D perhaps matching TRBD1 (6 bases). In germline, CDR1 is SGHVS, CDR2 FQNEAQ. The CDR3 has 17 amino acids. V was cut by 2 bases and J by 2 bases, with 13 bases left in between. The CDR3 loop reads CASSLLRGGTYNSPLHF. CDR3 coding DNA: TGTGCCAGCAGCTTACTTAGGGGGGGAACCTATAATTCACCCCTCCACTTT.

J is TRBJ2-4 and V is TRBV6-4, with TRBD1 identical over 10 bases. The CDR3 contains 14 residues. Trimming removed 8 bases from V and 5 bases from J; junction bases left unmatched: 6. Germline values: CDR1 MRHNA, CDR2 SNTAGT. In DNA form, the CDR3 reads TGTGCCAGCCCCCGAGGACAGGGGGAAAACATTCAGTACTTC. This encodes CASPRGQGENIQYF.

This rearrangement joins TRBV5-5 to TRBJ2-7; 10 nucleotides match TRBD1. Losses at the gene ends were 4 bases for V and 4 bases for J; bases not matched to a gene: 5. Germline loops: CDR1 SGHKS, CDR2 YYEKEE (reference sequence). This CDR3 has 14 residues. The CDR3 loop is CASSTGQGEYEQYF. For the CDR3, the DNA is TGTGCCAGCAGCACCGGACAGGGGGAATACGAGCAGTACTTC.

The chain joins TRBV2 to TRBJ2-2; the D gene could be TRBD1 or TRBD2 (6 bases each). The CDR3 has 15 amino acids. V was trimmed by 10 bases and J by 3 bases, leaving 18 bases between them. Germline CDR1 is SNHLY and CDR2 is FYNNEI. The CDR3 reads CATGWGAGDTGELFF. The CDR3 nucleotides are TGTGCCACCGGTTGGGGGGCAGGGGACACCGGGGAGCTGTTTTTT. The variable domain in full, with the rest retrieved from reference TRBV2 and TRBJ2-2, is EPEVTQTPSHQVTQMGQEVILRCVPISNHLYFYWYRQILGQKVEFLVSFYNNEISEKSEIFDDQFSVERPDGSNFTLKIRSTKLEDSAMYFCATGWGAGDTGELFFGEGSRLTVL.

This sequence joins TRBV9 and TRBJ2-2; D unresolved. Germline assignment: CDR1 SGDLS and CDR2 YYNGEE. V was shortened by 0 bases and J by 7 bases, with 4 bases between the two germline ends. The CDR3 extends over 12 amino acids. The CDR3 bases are TGTGCCAGCAGCGTAGCAGACGGGGAGCTGTTTTTT. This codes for CASSVADGELFF. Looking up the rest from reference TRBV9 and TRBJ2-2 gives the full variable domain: DSGVTQTPKHLITATGQRVTLRCSPRSGDLSVYWYQQSLDQGLQFLIQYYNGEERAKGNILERFSAQQFPDLHSELNLSSLELGDSALYFCASSVADGELFFGEGSRLTVL.

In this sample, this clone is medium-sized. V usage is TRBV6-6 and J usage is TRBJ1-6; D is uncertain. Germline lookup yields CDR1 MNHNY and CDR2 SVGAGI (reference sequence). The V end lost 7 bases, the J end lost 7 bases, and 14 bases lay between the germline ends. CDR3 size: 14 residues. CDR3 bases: TGTGCCAGCATCGTTGGGCAGGAAAATTCACCCCTCCACTTT. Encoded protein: CASIVGQENSPLHF.

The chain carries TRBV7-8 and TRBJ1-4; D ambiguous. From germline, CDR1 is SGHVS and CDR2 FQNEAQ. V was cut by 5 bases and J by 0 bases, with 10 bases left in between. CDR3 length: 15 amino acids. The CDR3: CASSKDRATNEKLFF. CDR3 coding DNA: TGTGCCAGCAGCAAAGATCGTGCAACTAATGAAAAACTGTTTTTT.

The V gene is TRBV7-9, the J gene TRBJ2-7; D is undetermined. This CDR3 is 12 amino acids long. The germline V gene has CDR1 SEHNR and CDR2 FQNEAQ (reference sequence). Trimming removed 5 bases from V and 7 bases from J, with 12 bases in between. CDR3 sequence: CASSHRSFEQYF. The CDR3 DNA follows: TGTGCCAGCAGCCACCGGTCGTTTGAGCAGTACTTC. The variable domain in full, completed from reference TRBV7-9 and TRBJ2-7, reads DTGVSQNPRHKITKRGQNVTFRCDPISEHNRLYWYRQTLGQGPEFLTYFQNEAQLEKSRLLSDRFSAERPKGSFSTLEIQRTEQGDSAMYLCASSHRSFEQYFGPGTRLTVT.

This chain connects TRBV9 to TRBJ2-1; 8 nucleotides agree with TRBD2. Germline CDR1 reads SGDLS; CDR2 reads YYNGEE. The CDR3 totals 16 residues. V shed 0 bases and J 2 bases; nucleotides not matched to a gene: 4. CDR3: CASSVGGSGAYNEQFF. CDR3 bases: TGTGCCAGCAGCGTAGGGGGTAGCGGGGCCTACAATGAGCAGTTCTTC.

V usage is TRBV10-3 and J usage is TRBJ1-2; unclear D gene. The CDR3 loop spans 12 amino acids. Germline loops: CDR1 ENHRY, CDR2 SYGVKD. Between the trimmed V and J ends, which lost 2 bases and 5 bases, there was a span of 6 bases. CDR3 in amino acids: CAISEDAYGYTF. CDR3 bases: TGTGCCATCAGTGAGGATGCTTATGGCTACACCTTC.

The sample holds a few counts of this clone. Here the CDR3 DNA reads TGTGCCACGGTTCGCACGGGAGGCTACACCTTC. Its protein is CATVRTGGYTF. V gene TRBV6-6 combines with J gene TRBJ1-2; D not certain. V dropped 10 bases and J dropped 8 bases, with 14 bases sitting between them. Germline CDR1 reads MNHNY; CDR2 reads SVGAGI (reference sequence). CDR3 length: 11 amino acids.